These 9 T cell receptor beta chains were all obtained from the same sample, sequenced in a study of blood T cell repertoires in COVID-19 (dated by TCRdb to between 2020 and 2021). Libraries were constructed by the immunoSEQ multiplex PCR assay. TCRdb carries this immuneACCESS record with in-frame sequences only. Its versions omit some clonotypes, under half of them owing to an unresolved V gene in the studies checked, with the rest unexplained. Across this sample there are approximately 110,000 clones, with approximately 80% seen only once. About 16% of the sample is taken by the ten largest. The sample comprised peripheral blood. The receptor set was obtained from an elderly woman with acute or convalescent COVID-19.

This sequence joins TRBV27 and TRBJ2-1, with 8 bases aligning to TRBD1. Trimming took 2 bases from V and 6 from J; bases not matched to a gene: 18. Per germline, CDR1 MNHEY and CDR2 SMNVEV (reference sequence). This CDR3 comprises 19 residues. In nucleotides, the CDR3 is TGTGCCAGCAGTTTAGGACAGGGAGTGATGGGCCCCTTGGCCAATGAGCAGTTCTTC. It yields the protein CASSLGQGVMGPLANEQFF.

V usage is TRBV3-1 (or the pseudogene TRBV3-2) and J usage is TRBJ1-1; TRBD1 agrees at 9 bases. Trimming took 4 bases from V and 10 from J; bases not matched to a gene: 10. This CDR3 comprises 14 residues. CDR1 and CDR2 from the germline V gene are LGHDT and YNNKEL (reference sequence). The CDR3 region has the DNA TGTGCCAGCAGCCCCCCGGGACAGGGCGTGCTAGCTTTCTTT. Protein sequence: CASSPPGQGVLAFF.

The V call is TRBV7-2, the J call TRBJ2-1; 8 bases are shared with TRBD2. Germline V CDR1 and CDR2: SGHTA, FQGNSA. The CDR3 consists of 18 residues. V shed 5 bases and J 6 bases; nucleotides not matched to a gene: 18. CDR3 loop: CASSKRRREEVPSNEQFF. The CDR3, as DNA: TGTGCCAGCAGCAAAAGACGGCGGGAGGAGGTCCCTAGCAATGAGCAGTTCTTC.

This clone was seen repeatedly, ten times or more. The chain employs TRBV5-1 and TRBJ1-3; D unresolved. V dropped 5 bases and J dropped 4 bases, with 4 bases sitting between them. The germline gives CDR1 SGHRS, CDR2 YFSETQ. This CDR3 contains 11 residues. The CDR3 DNA reads TGCGCCAGCAGGTCGGGAAACACCATATATTTT. It codes for CASRSGNTIYF.

Here the CDR3 DNA reads TGTGCCAGCACCGAGGGGACTACGAACACCGGGGAGCTGTTTTTT. Amino acids: CASTEGTTNTGELFF. The chain combines TRBV7-9 with TRBJ2-2, with 7 nucleotides matching TRBD2. The germline V gene has CDR1 SEHNR and CDR2 FQNEAQ (reference sequence). This CDR3 is built from 15 residues. The ends lost 7 bases at V and 0 bases at J; junction bases unmatched: 5. Complete variable domain (other parts from reference TRBV7-9 and TRBJ2-2): DTGVSQNPRHKITKRGQNVTFRCDPISEHNRLYWYRQTLGQGPEFLTYFQNEAQLEKSRLLSDRFSAERPKGSFSTLEIQRTEQGDSAMYLCASTEGTTNTGELFFGEGSRLTVL.

In its sample, this clone was seen a few times. The chain links TRBV24-1 to TRBJ2-2; 7 bases are a match to TRBD1. Trimming cost V 7 bases and J 5 bases; bases outside gene matches: 6. This CDR3 region has 14 residues. Germline CDR1 reads KGHDR; CDR2 reads SFDVKD. CDR3 region: CATRAGTETGELFF. CDR3 DNA sequence: TGTGCCACCAGGGCCGGGACAGAGACCGGGGAGCTGTTTTTT.

This rearrangement joins TRBV7-9 to TRBJ1-2; 8 bases align to TRBD1. The V and J ends lost 5 bases and 7 bases, in that order; junction bases with no gene match: 6. From germline, CDR1 is SEHNR and CDR2 FQNEAQ (reference sequence). This CDR3 contains 13 residues. This CDR3 is CASSTRDRTGYTF. The CDR3 coding sequence is TGTGCCAGCAGCACGCGGGACAGGACTGGCTACACCTTC. Together with reference TRBV7-9 and TRBJ1-2, the CDR3 gives the full variable domain: DTGVSQNPRHKITKRGQNVTFRCDPISEHNRLYWYRQTLGQGPEFLTYFQNEAQLEKSRLLSDRFSAERPKGSFSTLEIQRTEQGDSAMYLCASSTRDRTGYTFGSGTRLTVV.

The gene calls are TRBV11-3 and TRBJ2-1, with 8 positions matching TRBD2. Per germline, CDR1 SGHNT and CDR2 YENEEA. The V and J ends lost 1 base and 0 bases, in that order; junction bases with no gene match: 2. The CDR3 is 16 amino acids. The CDR3 loop reads CASSLVGTSSYNEQFF. CDR3 sequence (DNA): TGTGCCAGCAGCTTAGTGGGGACTAGCTCCTACAATGAGCAGTTCTTC. The whole variable domain, filled in from reference TRBV11-3 and TRBJ2-1, reads EAGVVQSPRYKIIEKKQPVAFWCNPISGHNTLYWYLQNLGQGPELLIRYENEEAVDDSQLPKDRFSAERLKGVDSTLKIQPAELGDSAVYLCASSLVGTSSYNEQFFGPGTRLTVL.

The chain is built from TRBV5-1 and TRBJ1-1; no definite D call. The V end was cut by 5 bases, the J end by 1 base, with 9 bases between. This CDR3 has 13 residues. Germline V lookup: CDR1 SGHRS, CDR2 YFSETQ. In DNA, the CDR3 is TGCGCCAGCAGTTTTTCCTCGAACACTGAAGCTTTCTTT. It yields the protein CASSFSSNTEAFF.